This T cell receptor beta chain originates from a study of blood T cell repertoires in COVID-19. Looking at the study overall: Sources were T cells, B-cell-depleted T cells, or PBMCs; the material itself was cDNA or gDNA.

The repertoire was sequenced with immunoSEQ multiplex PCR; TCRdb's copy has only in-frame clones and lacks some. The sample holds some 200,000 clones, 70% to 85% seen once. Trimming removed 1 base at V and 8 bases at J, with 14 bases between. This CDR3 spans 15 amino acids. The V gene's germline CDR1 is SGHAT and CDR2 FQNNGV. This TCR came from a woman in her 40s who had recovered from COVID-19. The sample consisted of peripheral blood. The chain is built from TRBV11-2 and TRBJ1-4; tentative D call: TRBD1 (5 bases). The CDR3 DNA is TGTGCCAGCAGCTTAGCGCAGGGCGGAAAAGAAAAACTGTTTTTT. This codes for CASSLAQGGKEKLFF.